One and the same sample provided the 5 T cell receptor beta chains below, sequenced in a study of blood T cell repertoires in COVID-19. TCRdb's table, derived via immunoSEQ multiplex PCR, lists solely in-frame clones and lacks some. The table has about 74,000 clones, approximately 90% seen once. Source material: peripheral blood. The receptors shown here come from a woman aged 80 or older with acute or convalescent COVID-19.

V gene TRBV5-1 combines with J gene TRBJ2-6; D possibly corresponds to TRBD2 (7 bases). This CDR3 contains 15 residues. V was cut by 0 bases and J by 4 bases, with 8 bases left in between. The germline V gene encodes CDR1 SGHRS and CDR2 YFSETQ. The CDR3, as DNA: TGCGCCAGCAGCTTGGGGGGGGGCGGGGCCAACGTCCTGACTTTC. Protein product: CASSLGGGGANVLTF. Full variable domain (outside the CDR3, taken from reference TRBV5-1 and TRBJ2-6): KAGVTQTPRYLIKTRGQQVTLSCSPISGHRSVSWYQQTPGQGLQFLFEYFSETQRNKGNFPGRFSGRQFSNSRSEMNVSTLELGDSALYLCASSLGGGGANVLTFGAGSRLTVL.

This chain connects TRBV7-3 to TRBJ2-1; 14 bases match TRBD2. After removal of 4 bases from V and 9 bases from J, the junction contained 11 bases not matched to a gene. This CDR3 contains 17 residues. CDR1 is SGHTA and CDR2 is FQGTGA in the germline V gene. CDR3 sequence (DNA): TGTGCCAGCAGCTCCTACCCGGGACTAGCGGGAGTTAGTGAGCAGTTCTTC. It yields the protein CASSSYPGLAGVSEQFF. Supplemented by reference TRBV7-3 and TRBJ2-1, the full variable domain reads GAGVSQTPSNKVTEKGKYVELRCDPISGHTALYWYRQSLGQGPEFLIYFQGTGAADDSGLPNDRFFAVRPEGSVSTLKIQRTERGDSAVYLCASSSYPGLAGVSEQFFGPGTRLTVL.

J is TRBJ2-1 and V is TRBV5-1; TRBD2 matches at 15 bases. The CDR3 sequence is 17 residues long. J gave up 5 bases and V 3 bases, and 6 bases lay outside the gene matches. Per germline, CDR1 SGHRS and CDR2 YFSETQ. CDR3 in amino acids: CASSSGLAGGPNNEQFF. Here the CDR3 DNA reads TGCGCCAGCAGCTCTGGACTAGCGGGAGGGCCCAACAATGAGCAGTTCTTC.

This chain connects TRBV19 to TRBJ2-7; 11 nucleotides agree with TRBD2. The CDR3 runs 15 residues. With V trimmed by 11 bases and J by 3 bases, 12 bases remained unmatched. CDR1 is LNHDA, CDR2 SQIVND, per germline (reference sequence). The CDR3 nucleotides read TGTGCCTCACGGGGTAGCGGGAGGGTTATCTACGAGCAGTACTTC. Its translation: CASRGSGRVIYEQYF. Using reference TRBV19 and TRBJ2-7 for the parts outside the CDR3, the full variable domain is DGGITQSPKYLFRKEGQNVTLSCEQNLNHDAMYWYRQDPGQGLRLIYYSQIVNDFQKGDIAEGYSVSREKKESFPLTVTSAQKNPTAFYLCASRGSGRVIYEQYFGPGTRLTVT.

This rearrangement joins TRBV5-1 to TRBJ1-1; D call uncertain. Germline CDR1 and CDR2: SGHRS and YFSETQ. Trimming left V 3 bases short and J 4 bases short, with 13 bases between. The CDR3 loop spans 14 amino acids. CDR3 region: CASSSTGSPTEAFF. For the CDR3, the DNA is TGCGCCAGCAGCTCGACTGGGAGTCCCACTGAAGCTTTCTTT.